This T cell receptor beta chain came from a study of blood T cell repertoires in COVID-19. V lost 6 bases and J lost 7, with 15 bases in between. CDR1 is SGHTA, CDR2 FQGNSA, per germline. The CDR3 totals 14 residues. Sequencing was performed with immunoSEQ multiplex PCR; in TCRdb, only in-frame clones are kept and a portion is missing. The sample has about 110,000 clones, roughly 80% seen once. The source is a woman aged 55-70 years with acute or convalescent COVID-19. The J gene is TRBJ1-4, the V gene TRBV7-2, with D perhaps matching TRBD1 (6 bases). Specimen: peripheral blood. The CDR3 DNA is TGTGCCAGCAGTCCACACAGGGCGGCTGAAAAACTGTTTTTT. Translation: CASSPHRAAEKLFF.